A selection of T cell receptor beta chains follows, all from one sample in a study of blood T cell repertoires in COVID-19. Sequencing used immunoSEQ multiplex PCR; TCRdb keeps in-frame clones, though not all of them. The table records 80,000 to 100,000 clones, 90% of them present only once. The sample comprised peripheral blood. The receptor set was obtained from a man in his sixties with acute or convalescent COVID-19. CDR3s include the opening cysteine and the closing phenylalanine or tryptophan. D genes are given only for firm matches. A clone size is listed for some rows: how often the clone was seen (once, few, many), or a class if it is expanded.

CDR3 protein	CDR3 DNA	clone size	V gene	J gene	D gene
CASSLGGWRGYTF	TGTGCCAGCAGCTTGGGGGGATGGAGGGGCTACACCTTC	NA	TRBV11-2	TRBJ1-2	NA
CASSRNTVDRQFF	TGCGCCAGCAGCCGTAACACCGTGGACAGGCAGTTCTTC	NA	TRBV4-1	TRBJ2-1	NA
CAISESEDYGYTF	TGTGCCATCAGTGAGTCGGAGGATTATGGCTACACCTTC	NA	TRBV10-3	TRBJ1-2	NA
CSAQLQLATNEKLFF	TGCAGCGCACAGCTTCAACTGGCAACTAATGAAAAACTGTTTTTT	NA	TRBV29-1	TRBJ1-4	NA
CASRRTGGLASTDTQYF	TGTGCCAGCAGGCGAACGGGGGGCCTAGCTAGCACAGATACGCAGTATTTT	once	TRBV6-6	TRBJ2-3	NA
CASSFLGSPGEKLFF	TGTGCCAGCAGCTTCCTGGGGAGCCCGGGCGAAAAACTGTTTTTT	NA	TRBV7-9	TRBJ1-4	NA
CASSIVLVNTEAFF	TGTGCCAGTAGTATCGTACTCGTGAACACTGAAGCTTTCTTT	NA	TRBV19	TRBJ1-1	NA
CAWSRASGGQETQYF	TGTGCCTGGAGTCGCGCTAGCGGGGGACAAGAGACCCAGTACTTC	NA	TRBV30	TRBJ2-5	TRBD2
CASSLRQYTGELFF	TGTGCCAGCAGCTTGAGACAGTACACCGGGGAGCTGTTTTTT	NA	TRBV7-9	TRBJ2-2	NA
CASKPGQEYNEQFF	TGTGCCAGCAAGCCGGGACAGGAATACAATGAGCAGTTCTTC	NA	TRBV6-4	TRBJ2-1	TRBD1
CASSPSPIQGRVTEAFF	TGTGCCAGCAGTCCCTCCCCCATACAGGGGAGAGTCACTGAAGCTTTCTTT	NA	TRBV28	TRBJ1-1	TRBD1
CASSQDRVGGYTF	TGTGCCAGCAGCCAAGACAGGGTTGGGGGCTACACCTTC	few	TRBV4-2	TRBJ1-2	NA
CASSQRTGTEAFF	TGTGCCAGTAGTCAAAGGACGGGAACTGAAGCTTTCTTT	NA	TRBV19	TRBJ1-1	NA
CASSYNGGLLLGGYTF	TGTGCCAGCAGCTATAACGGGGGGTTATTATTGGGTGGCTACACCTTC	NA	TRBV5-6	TRBJ1-2	NA
CASSPQGDTIYF	TGTGCCAGCAGTCCTCAGGGGGACACCATATATTTT	NA	TRBV6-1	TRBJ1-3	TRBD1
CASSPDRTSYEQYF	TGTGCCAGCAGTCCCGACAGGACCTCCTACGAGCAGTACTTC	NA	TRBV6-5	TRBJ2-7	NA
CASSLPGRETQYF	TGTGCCAGCAGCTTACCGGGTCGGGAGACCCAGTACTTC	once	TRBV5-5	TRBJ2-5	NA